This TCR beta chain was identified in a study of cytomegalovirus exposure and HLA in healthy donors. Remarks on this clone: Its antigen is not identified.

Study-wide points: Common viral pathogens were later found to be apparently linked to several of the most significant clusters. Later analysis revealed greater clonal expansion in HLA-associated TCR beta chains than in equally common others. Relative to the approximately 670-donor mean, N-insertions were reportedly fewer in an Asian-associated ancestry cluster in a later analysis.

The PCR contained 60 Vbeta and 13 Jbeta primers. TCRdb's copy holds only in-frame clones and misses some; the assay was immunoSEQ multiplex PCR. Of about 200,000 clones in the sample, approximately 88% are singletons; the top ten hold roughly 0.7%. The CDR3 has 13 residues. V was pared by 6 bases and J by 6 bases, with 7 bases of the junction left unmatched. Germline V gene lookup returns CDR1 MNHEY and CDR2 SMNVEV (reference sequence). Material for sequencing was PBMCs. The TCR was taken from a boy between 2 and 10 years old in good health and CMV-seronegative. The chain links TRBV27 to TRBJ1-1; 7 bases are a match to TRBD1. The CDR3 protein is CASRQGRMAEAFF. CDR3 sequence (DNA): TGTGCCAGCAGACAGGGGCGTATGGCTGAAGCTTTCTTT.